Reported below is one T cell receptor beta chain. This clone's antigen is unknown. No per-base quality is available; no much larger clone lies one base away. The sample is drawn from a study of shared clonotypes between healthy human individuals (dated by TCRdb to the early 2020s). As for the study more broadly: The cohort comprised a couple of women and three men aged 18 to 49 years. For each donor, CD4 naive and CD4 memory were each given three plates, CD8 naive was given two plates, and CD8 memory was given one plate. To estimate repertoire size and how much clonotype sharing occurs between individuals, the study deeply sequenced the blood TCR repertoires of about 5 healthy adults. Different laboratories and diverse techniques were used to prepare libraries and sequence TCR repertoires, to increase sequencing depth and limit assay-specific biases. Leukapheresis yielded between about 0.8 and 9.5 billion PBMCs per donor.

CD8 naive samples consisted of CD45RO-negative cells that were positively selected for CCR7, yielding a CD45RA+CCR7+ population without TemRA cells. Donors were healthy HIV-negative adults with no recently reported acute infections or vaccinations. Only Caucasian adults living in Nashville, Tennessee, USA were represented among the donors. After blood collection by leukapheresis, PBMCs were isolated using Ficoll-Histopaque density gradient centrifugation and then cryopreserved in the vapor phase of liquid nitrogen. Analytical flow cytometry was used to check the purity and quantity of each magnetically sorted T cell population. Each sorted fraction had its genomic DNA isolated and then quantified by UV absorbance on a Nanodrop 2000c. Counted from cysteine to phenylalanine, this CDR3 has 15 amino acids. The sequence is cut down to CDR3 DNA, 45 bases in frame from base 1. Relative to germline, V is missing 5 bases and J is missing 6 bases, with 9 bases of the junction outside any gene match. For CDR1 and CDR2, the germline V gene lists SNHLY and FYNNEI.

Study-wide conclusions, independent of this receptor: Compared with non-shared clonotypes, the clonotypes found in all four sorted-subset donors had higher generation probabilities. Rarefaction of sorted-subset datasets indicated incomplete sequencing despite the large sequencing depth. Sampling was restricted to blood, and TCR repertoires in tissue are likely to differ from TCR repertoires in blood. Larger estimated clonotype richness was generally found for naive subsets than for memory subsets. Based on pairwise subsampling, the degree of clonotype sharing among donors was expected to be affected by sequencing depth. Across four donors, roughly 5.4% of naive CD4, more than 3% of naive CD8, 2.3% of memory CD4, and 0.4% to 0.45% of memory CD8 clonotypes were shared. Because the study included only a small number of donors, the genetic and exposure-history diversity represented was limited.

TCR CDR3 regions were amplified from genomic DNA by multiplex PCR using the deep immunoSEQ assay. Genomic DNA extracted from each cell subset was distributed evenly over all wells of several immunoSEQ 96-well plates, and each plate served as one replicate. For sorted subsets, each replicate PCR was loaded with 150 to 250 ng genomic DNA, equivalent to some 31,000 T cell genomes. Purified libraries were quantified with a Qubit 3.0 fluorometer, sized on a Bioanalyzer 2100, and re-quantified with the KAPA Library Quantification kit. Each immunoSEQ 96-well plate was sequenced on its own single-read 150-cycle Illumina NextSeq 550 flow cell. Regarding the original processing steps: The immunoSEQ output contained only junctional sequences without quality scores, so filtering could not match that applied to full-length reads. Sequences were annotated with PyIR, a Python wrapper for IgBLAST v1.9, and V/J genes and CDR3 were assigned using IMGT germline references. Reads were removed for weak V/J assignments (E-value above 1e-6), missing CDR3, stop codons, out-of-frame junctions, or ambiguous translated residues. V3J clonotypes were defined as sequences sharing the same inferred V gene, J gene, and CDR3 amino acid sequence. To compute the percentage overlap between repertoires, the number of shared unique clonotypes was divided by the size of the smaller repertoire. Three approaches were used to assess repertoire richness: RTK rarefaction, the Chao1 estimator, and Recon v2.1 estimates of unobserved clonotypes. For all TCRbeta clonotypes obtained by the gDNA method from a handful of donors, generation probabilities were computed with OLGA. Sourced from immuneACCESS, this table was stored by TCRdb with only in-frame sequences that have V and J called. A share of the clones is absent; for the studies checked, an unresolved V gene accounts for under half, and the remainder has no known explanation. The V and J calls and clone size are taken from that table; D and trimming were inferred from the DNA. The sample table contains about 680,000 clones; only one count was recorded for about 91% of them. The ten largest clonotypes hold 24% of the sample.

The clonotype originates from a man aged 25 to 45 in good health. Sequenced material: naive CD8+ T cells sorted from blood. What the cell subset or site label conveys for this sample: CD45RA+CCR7+. The chain was built from TRBV2 and TRBJ2-1; 8 central bases correspond to TRBD2. The nucleotides read TGTGCCAGCAGTAGTTCCAGCGGGAGTTTCAATGAGCAGTTCTTC. Its translation is CASSSSSGSFNEQFF.